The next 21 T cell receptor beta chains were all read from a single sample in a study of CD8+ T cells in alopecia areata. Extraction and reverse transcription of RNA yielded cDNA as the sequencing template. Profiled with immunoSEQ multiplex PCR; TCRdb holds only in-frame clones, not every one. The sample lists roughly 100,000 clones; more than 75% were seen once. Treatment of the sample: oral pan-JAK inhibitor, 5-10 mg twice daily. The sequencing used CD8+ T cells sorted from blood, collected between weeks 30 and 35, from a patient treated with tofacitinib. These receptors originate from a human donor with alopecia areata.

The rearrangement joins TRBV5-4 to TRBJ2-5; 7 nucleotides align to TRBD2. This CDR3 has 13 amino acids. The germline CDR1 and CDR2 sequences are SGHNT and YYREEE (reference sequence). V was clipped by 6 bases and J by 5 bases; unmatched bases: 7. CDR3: CASTPAGTETQYF. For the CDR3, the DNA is TGTGCCAGCACCCCAGCGGGAACGGAGACCCAGTACTTC. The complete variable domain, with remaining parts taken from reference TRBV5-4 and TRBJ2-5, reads ETGVTQSPTHLIKTRGQQVTLRCSSQSGHNTVSWYQQALGQGPQFIFQYYREEENGRGNFPPRFSGLQFPNYSSELNVNALELDDSALYLCASTPAGTETQYFGPGTRLLVL.

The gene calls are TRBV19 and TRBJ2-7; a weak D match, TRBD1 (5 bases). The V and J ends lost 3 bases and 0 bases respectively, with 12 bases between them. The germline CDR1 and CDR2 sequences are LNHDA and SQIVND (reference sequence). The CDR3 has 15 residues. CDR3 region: CASSISRAISYEQYF. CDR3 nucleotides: TGTGCCAGTAGTATCTCCAGGGCAATCTCCTACGAGCAGTACTTC.

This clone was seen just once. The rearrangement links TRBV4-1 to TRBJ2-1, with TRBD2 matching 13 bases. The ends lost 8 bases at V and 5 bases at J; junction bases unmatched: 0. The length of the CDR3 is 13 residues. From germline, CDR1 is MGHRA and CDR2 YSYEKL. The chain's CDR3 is CASGLAGDNEQFF. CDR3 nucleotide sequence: TGCGCCAGCGGACTAGCGGGGGACAATGAGCAGTTCTTC.

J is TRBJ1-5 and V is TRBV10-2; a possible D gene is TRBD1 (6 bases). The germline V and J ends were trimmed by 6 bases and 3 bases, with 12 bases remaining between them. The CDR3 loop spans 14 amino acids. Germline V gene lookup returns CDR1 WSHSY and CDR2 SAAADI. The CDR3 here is CASSVQGFNQPQHF. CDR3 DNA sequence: TGCGCCAGCAGCGTACAGGGATTCAATCAGCCCCAGCATTTT.

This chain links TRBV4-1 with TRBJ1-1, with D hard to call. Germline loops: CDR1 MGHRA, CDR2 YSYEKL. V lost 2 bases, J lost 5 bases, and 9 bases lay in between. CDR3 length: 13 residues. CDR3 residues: CASSQTEVTEAFF. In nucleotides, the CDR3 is TGCGCCAGCAGCCAAACCGAGGTGACTGAAGCTTTCTTT.

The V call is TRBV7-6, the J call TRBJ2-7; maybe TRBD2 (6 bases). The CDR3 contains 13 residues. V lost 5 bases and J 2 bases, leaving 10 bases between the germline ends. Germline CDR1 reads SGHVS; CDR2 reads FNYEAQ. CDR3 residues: CASSTRETYEQYF. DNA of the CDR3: TGTGCCAGCAGCACCCGGGAGACCTACGAGCAGTACTTC.

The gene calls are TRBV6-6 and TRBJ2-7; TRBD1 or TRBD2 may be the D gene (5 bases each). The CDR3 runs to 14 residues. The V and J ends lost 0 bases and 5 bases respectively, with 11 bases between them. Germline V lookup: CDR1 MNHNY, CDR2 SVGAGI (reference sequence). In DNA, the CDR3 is TGTGCCAGCAGTTACTCCACATGGGGGAACGAGCAGTACTTC. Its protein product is CASSYSTWGNEQYF.

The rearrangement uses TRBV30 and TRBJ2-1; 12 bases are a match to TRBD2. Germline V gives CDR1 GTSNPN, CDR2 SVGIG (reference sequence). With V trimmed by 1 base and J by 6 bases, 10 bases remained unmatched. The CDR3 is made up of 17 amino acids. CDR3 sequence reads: CAWSAGLAGGPINEQFF. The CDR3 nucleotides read TGTGCCTGGAGTGCCGGGCTAGCGGGAGGGCCAATCAATGAGCAGTTCTTC.

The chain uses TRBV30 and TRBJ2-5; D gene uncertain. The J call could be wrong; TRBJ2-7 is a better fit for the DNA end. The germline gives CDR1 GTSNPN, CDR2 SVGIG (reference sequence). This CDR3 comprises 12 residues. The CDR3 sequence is CAWNWGSYEQYF. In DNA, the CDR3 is TGTGCCTGGAACTGGGGTAGCTACGAGCAGTACTTC.

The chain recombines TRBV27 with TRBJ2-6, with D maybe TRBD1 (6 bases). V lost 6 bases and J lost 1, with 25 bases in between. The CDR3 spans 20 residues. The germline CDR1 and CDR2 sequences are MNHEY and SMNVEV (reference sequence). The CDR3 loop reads CASRLRAGTNLRSGANVLTF. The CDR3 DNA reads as TGTGCCAGCAGGCTTCGTGCCGGGACAAACCTCCGTTCTGGGGCCAACGTCCTGACTTTC.

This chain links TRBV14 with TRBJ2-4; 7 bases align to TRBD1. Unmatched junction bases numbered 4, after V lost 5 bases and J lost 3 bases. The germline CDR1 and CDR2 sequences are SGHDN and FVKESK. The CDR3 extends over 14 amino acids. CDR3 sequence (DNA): TGTGCCAGCAGCAACCGGGACAGCAAAAACATTCAGTACTTC. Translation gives CASSNRDSKNIQYF.

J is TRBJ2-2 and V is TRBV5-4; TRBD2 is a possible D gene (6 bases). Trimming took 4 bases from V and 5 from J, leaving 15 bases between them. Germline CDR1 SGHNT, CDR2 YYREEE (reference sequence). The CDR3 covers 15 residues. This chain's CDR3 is CASSTRDRGTGELFF. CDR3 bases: TGTGCCAGCAGCACCCGAGACCGGGGGACCGGGGAGCTGTTTTTT.

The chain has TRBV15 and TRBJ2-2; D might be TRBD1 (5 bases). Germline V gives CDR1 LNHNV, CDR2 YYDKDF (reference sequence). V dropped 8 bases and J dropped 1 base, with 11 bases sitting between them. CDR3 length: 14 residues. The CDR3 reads CATGEGENTGELFF. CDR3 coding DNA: TGTGCCACCGGGGAAGGGGAGAACACCGGGGAGCTGTTTTTT. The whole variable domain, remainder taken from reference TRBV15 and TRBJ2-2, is DAMVIQNPRYQVTQFGKPVTLSCSQTLNHNVMYWYQQKSSQAPKLLFHYYDKDFNNEADTPDNFQSRRPNTSFCFLDIRSPGLGDTAMYLCATGEGENTGELFFGEGSRLTVL.

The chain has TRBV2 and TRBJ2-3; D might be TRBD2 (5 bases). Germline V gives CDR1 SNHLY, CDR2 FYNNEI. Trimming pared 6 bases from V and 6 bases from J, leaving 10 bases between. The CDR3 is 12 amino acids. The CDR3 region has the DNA TGTGCCAGCAGCCCCCAGCGGGATACGCAGTATTTT. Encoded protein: CASSPQRDTQYF.

Here the CDR3 reads CASEDRGIGNTIYF. The CDR3 coding sequence is TGTGCCAGCGAGGACAGGGGGATAGGAAACACCATATATTTT. The chain has TRBV5-4 and TRBJ1-3, with TRBD1 identical over 10 bases. Germline trimming cut 7 bases from V and 4 bases from J; bases unmatched to any gene: 5. CDR1 is SGHNT, CDR2 YYREEE, per germline (reference sequence). CDR3 length equals 14 residues. The full variable domain, rest sourced from reference TRBV5-4 and TRBJ1-3, is ETGVTQSPTHLIKTRGQQVTLRCSSQSGHNTVSWYQQALGQGPQFIFQYYREEENGRGNFPPRFSGLQFPNYSSELNVNALELDDSALYLCASEDRGIGNTIYFGEGSWLTVV.

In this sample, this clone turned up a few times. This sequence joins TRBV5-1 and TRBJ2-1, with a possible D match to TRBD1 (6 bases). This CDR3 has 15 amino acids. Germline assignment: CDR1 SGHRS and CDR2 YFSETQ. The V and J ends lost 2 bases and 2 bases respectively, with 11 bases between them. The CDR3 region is CASSFRDKPYNEQFF. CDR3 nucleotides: TGCGCCAGCAGCTTTAGGGACAAGCCCTACAATGAGCAGTTCTTC.

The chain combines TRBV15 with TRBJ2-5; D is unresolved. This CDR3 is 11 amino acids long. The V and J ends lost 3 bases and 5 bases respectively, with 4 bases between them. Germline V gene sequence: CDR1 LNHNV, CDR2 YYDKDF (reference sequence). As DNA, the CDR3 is TGTGCCACCAGCAGCGGGGAGACCCAGTACTTC. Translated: CATSSGETQYF.

This chain's CDR3 is CASSKGLPTREGETQYF. In DNA form, the CDR3 reads TGTGCCAGCAGCAAAGGCCTCCCCACGAGGGAAGGAGAGACCCAGTACTTC. The chain employs TRBV21-1 and TRBJ2-5; TRBD2, the table's D call, lacks a check against the DNA. TRBV21-1 is a listed pseudogene. The CDR3 has 17 residues.

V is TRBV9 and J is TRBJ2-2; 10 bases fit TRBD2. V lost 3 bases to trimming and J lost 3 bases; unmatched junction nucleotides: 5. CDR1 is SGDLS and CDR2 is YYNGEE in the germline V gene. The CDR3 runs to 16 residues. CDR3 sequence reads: CASSGRTSGHTGELFF. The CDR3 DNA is TGTGCCAGCAGCGGTCGGACTAGCGGTCACACCGGGGAGCTGTTTTTT.

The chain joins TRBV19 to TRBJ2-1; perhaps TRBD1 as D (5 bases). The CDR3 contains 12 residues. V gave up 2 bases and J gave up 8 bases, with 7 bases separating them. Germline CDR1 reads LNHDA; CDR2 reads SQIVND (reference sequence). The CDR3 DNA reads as TGTGCCAGTAGTATACAGGGCCATGAGCAGTTCTTC. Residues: CASSIQGHEQFF. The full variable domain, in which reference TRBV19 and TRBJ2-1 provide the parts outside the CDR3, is DGGITQSPKYLFRKEGQNVTLSCEQNLNHDAMYWYRQDPGQGLRLIYYSQIVNDFQKGDIAEGYSVSREKKESFPLTVTSAQKNPTAFYLCASSIQGHEQFFGPGTRLTVL.

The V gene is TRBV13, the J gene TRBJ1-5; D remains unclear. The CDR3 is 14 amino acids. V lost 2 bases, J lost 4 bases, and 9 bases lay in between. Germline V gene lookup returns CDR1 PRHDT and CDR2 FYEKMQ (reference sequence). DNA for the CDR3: TGTGCCAGCAGCTTATCGGCCACTAATCAGCCCCAGCATTTT. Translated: CASSLSATNQPQHF.